The present T cell receptor beta chain was sequenced within a study of a mutant IDH1 vaccine in newly diagnosed glioma (dated by TCRdb to the early 2020s). About the study as a whole: Eight vaccinations were administered to patients in weeks 1, 3, 5, 7, 11, 15, 19 and 23, corresponding to visits V03 through V10. For exploratory analyses, longitudinal TCRB deep sequencing was carried out in roughly 25 treated patients wherever samples were available. Peripheral blood was drawn at six visits: V03 (baseline), V05, V07, V10, V12 and V13. Vaccination was initiated 4-6 weeks after radiotherapy alone, or concurrently with temozolomide cycles in the chemotherapy-containing groups. Before enrollment, most patients had been given radiochemotherapy with temozolomide as standard therapy, while the rest had received either radiotherapy alone or temozolomide alone. Of the roughly 31 treated patients, approximately 60% were male and about 38% were female, and the mean age was approximately 40 years. Broad study findings and their caveats: Changes in the top peripheral T cell clonotypes picked up by TCRB sequencing did not appear to be linked to pseudoprogression. Availability determined which PBMC samples were chosen for TCRB deep sequencing. According to the authors, sample limitations meant that analyses of patient blood samples could not be reproduced. Immune responses induced by the vaccine were seen in roughly 95% of patients across multiple MHC alleles.

Details on this clone: What antigen it recognizes has not been identified. No much larger clone exists at a distance of one base, and base qualities are not known.

In the paper's terms, the time point label means: week 5, during vaccination. Each vaccine dose, consisting of 300 ug of a 20-mer mutant IDH1 peptide in Montanide, was administered subcutaneously with topical imiquimod. All donors had newly diagnosed IDH1-mutant astrocytomas of WHO grade 3 or 4 that showed loss of nuclear ATRX. The samples were drawn from NOA16, a multicentre, single-arm, open-label phase I trial in Germany that tested a mutant IDH1 peptide vaccine in humans for the first time. The DNeasy Blood and Tissue Kit was used to extract genomic DNA from EDTA blood for TCRB sequencing. Looking up the germline V gene yields CDR1 SGHNT and CDR2 YENEEA. Trimming removed 5 bases from V and 6 bases from J, leaving 17 bases between the germline ends. The CDR3 holds 15 amino acids from the cysteine to the phenylalanine. Of all the DNA, just the CDR3 is kept, 45 bases in frame from base 1. The method was the immunoSEQ multiplex PCR assay. Rearranged TCR beta chain sequences were amplified using the hsTCRB Kit according to the manufacturer's protocol. Sequencing of TCRB libraries was carried out on an Illumina MiSeq. The study's own analysis went as follows. The kit vendor's proprietary platform handled demultiplexing, trimming and gene mapping. The table comes from immuneACCESS by way of TCRdb, which keeps in-frame sequences with V and J called. Part of the clones is missing from these tables; in studies checked, under half for an unresolved V gene and the rest for unknown reasons. V, J and clone size are taken as reported in that table, and D and trimming were inferred from the DNA itself. The sample yields roughly 50,000 clones; around 82% were counted once. The ten top clones hold approximately 2.8% of the sample.

The sequencing used PBMCs, collected from a glioma patient whose treatment included an IDH1 peptide vaccine. The sequence was obtained from a woman aged 18-29 years with glioma. Some clones in this sample may be carry-over from other donors' samples. The receptor chain draws on TRBV11-3 and TRBJ1-5; TRBD1 is perhaps the D gene, given 5 matching bases. The CDR3 is CASSQGRGEGQPQHF. The DNA reads as follows: TGTGCCAGCAGCCAGGGCCGCGGGGAGGGTCAGCCCCAGCATTTT.